The rows below give T cell receptor beta chains drawn from one sample of a study of T cells expressing NK-cell markers. TCRdb re-called the 5' RACE reads and shows each CDR3 protein once, DNA omitted. Its clone listing holds over 150,000 distinct CDR3 sequences. The sample comprised blood T cells: a sorted CD56 or NKG2C T cell subset, CD4+ or CD8+ T cells, or bulk PBMC T cells (not recorded which). These TCRs come from a woman in her fifties or sixties in good health. Each CDR3 is given with its conserved first and last residue.

v_call: TRBV10-1; j_call: TRBJ2-7; cdr3_aa: CASSESRGLTYEQYF
v_call: TRBV29-1; j_call: TRBJ2-1; cdr3_aa: CSVVPRKEQFF
v_call: TRBV19; j_call: TRBJ2-1; cdr3_aa: CASRLDFPSNEQFF
v_call: TRBV29-1; j_call: TRBJ1-2; cdr3_aa: CSAQQEEGYTF
v_call: TRBV6-1; j_call: TRBJ2-2; cdr3_aa: CASSEGEPGELFF
v_call: TRBV25-1; j_call: TRBJ2-1; cdr3_aa: CASSLTGGEQFF
v_call: TRBV27; j_call: TRBJ1-2; cdr3_aa: CASSDRDREDYGYTF
v_call: TRBV30; j_call: TRBJ1-2; cdr3_aa: CAWSLTGPIYGYTF
v_call: TRBV19; j_call: TRBJ2-1; cdr3_aa: CASSISVSSGFNEQFF
v_call: TRBV7-2; j_call: TRBJ1-1; cdr3_aa: CASSLGFGGGAEAFF
v_call: TRBV12-5; j_call: TRBJ2-3; cdr3_aa: CASGSLEGTDTQYF
v_call: TRBV21-1; j_call: TRBJ2-5; cdr3_aa: CASSKEGYGETQYF
v_call: TRBV6-5; j_call: TRBJ1-5; cdr3_aa: CASSPTGGSNQPQHF
v_call: TRBV2; j_call: TRBJ2-1; cdr3_aa: CASTLDSLPEQFF
v_call: TRBV6-6; j_call: TRBJ2-7; cdr3_aa: CASSYDPPKHEQYF
v_call: TRBV27; j_call: TRBJ2-1; cdr3_aa: CASESLVANEQFF
v_call: TRBV9; j_call: TRBJ2-1; cdr3_aa: CASSVARAGNEQFF
v_call: TRBV2; j_call: TRBJ1-1; cdr3_aa: CASNSFALGSVMNTEAFF
v_call: TRBV7-9; j_call: TRBJ2-5; cdr3_aa: CASSLAPGLAGQETQYF
v_call: TRBV18; j_call: TRBJ2-5; cdr3_aa: CASSPGALQETQYF
v_call: TRBV7-9; j_call: TRBJ2-3; cdr3_aa: CASSPYLAGRTDTQYF
v_call: TRBV10-3; j_call: TRBJ2-2; cdr3_aa: CAISQASGNTGELFF